This TCR beta chain was profiled in a study of T cell responses to AZD1222 COVID-19 vaccine (TCRdb year 2021). Regarding the study in general: A total of 230 to 250 trial participants underwent TCR sequencing, of whom 207 received two doses of AZD1222 and roughly 25 received two doses of the MenACWY control vaccine. Trial participants were enrolled by age into subgroups of 18-55, 56-69 and 70-plus years, and about 150, 27 and 61 TCR-sequenced participants, respectively, were included in these subgroups. Study-wide conclusions, independent of this receptor: Epitopes outside the regions mutated in the B.1.351 and B.1.1.7 variants were reportedly recognized by nearly half of the unique spike-specific TCRs. A significant rise in spike-specific TCR breadth and depth was observed after two AZD1222 doses relative to day 0 and relative to MenACWY recipients. Participants were mostly white British, with more females than males. The authors suggested clonal diversity may have been underestimated. Conclusions about previously exposed vaccinees were limited because only a handful of AZD1222 recipients were SARS-CoV-2 seropositive at baseline. Because no samples from the day 14 peak response were available, repertoires could be characterized only after the peak T cell response. In the small 56-69-year group, the increase in depth fell short of significance, most likely because of low power. The whole spike protein was spanned by vaccine-associated CD4 TCRs, and dominant responses were seen in regions 160-218 and 743-854.

Concerning this clone itself: What this receptor recognizes is not known. Base quality data are lacking; no much larger clone is found one base away.

The CDR3 regions of human TCRbeta chains were analyzed by immunosequencing. In the authors' own workflow: TCRs in the repertoires were compared against a reference library of SARS-CoV-2-specific TCRs that had been generated with the MIRA antigen-specificity platform. Breadth meant the fraction of unique TCRs that were SARS-CoV-2-associated, whereas depth meant the fraction of total T cells that were SARS-CoV-2-associated. Using the MIRA data, every spike-specific TCR was mapped to the spike region that the TCR reacted to and assigned to either a CD4 or a CD8 class. Log10-transformed breadth and depth values were compared by one-way ANOVA with Sidak's multiple comparisons tests. As stored in TCRdb, this immuneACCESS dataset retains in-frame rearrangements with V and J assigned. A fraction of the clones does not appear; measured against another copy, unresolved V genes explain less than half of the discrepancy, and the remainder lacks a known reason. V and J calls and clone size are as listed in that table; D and trimming were resolved from the DNA. The sample table records about 140,000 clones; just over 90% of these occur just once. In total, the top ten clones hold around 1% of the sample.

From cysteine to phenylalanine, the CDR3 is 14 amino acids long. Kept here is only the CDR3 DNA, which spans 42 bases and is read in frame from base 1. Unmatched junction bases come to 6, with V trimmed by 3 bases and J by 6 bases. Based on the germline V gene, the CDR1 and CDR2 sequences are SGHRS and YFSETQ. The time point label of this sample denotes: baseline before first vaccination. Sample treatment or condition, as interpreted from the label and publication: meningococcal conjugate vaccine given as trial control. Vaccinee samples were obtained from the UK trials COV001 and COV002, which included a single-blind randomized controlled phase 2/3 trial of AZD1222 (ChAdOx1 nCoV-19) in healthy adults. Trial participant PBMC samples were collected at day 0 and day 28 after the second dose for TCRbeta chain sequencing.

The sequences come from peripheral blood, collected on day 0 of MenACWY control vaccination. The receptor chain draws on TRBV5-1 and TRBJ1-1; a stretch of 9 junction bases matches TRBD1. The clonotype originates from an adult in good health. The DNA sequence follows: TGCGCCAGCAGCTCGGACAGGGGAAAAGCTGAAGCTTTCTTT. It specifies CASSSDRGKAEAFF. The full variable domain, with segments outside the CDR3 supplied by the reference TRBV5-1 and TRBJ1-1 proteins, appears as KAGVTQTPRYLIKTRGQQVTLSCSPISGHRSVSWYQQTPGQGLQFLFEYFSETQRNKGNFPGRFSGRQFSNSRSEMNVSTLELGDSALYLCASSSDRGKAEAFFGQGTRLTVV.